A selection of T cell receptor beta chains follows, all from one sample in a study of blood T cell repertoires in COVID-19. Here immunoSEQ multiplex PCR was the method, and the copy in TCRdb shows in-frame clones only, minus some. The table records under 150,000 clones, 70% to 90% of them present only once. The sample consisted of peripheral blood. All receptors come from a man aged 35-49 years with acute or convalescent COVID-19. Each CDR3 is given with its conserved first and last residue. D genes are given only for firm matches. Clone sizes are given selectively: once, few, many, or a class where the clone is expanded.

-,TRBJ1-2,TRBV10-3,-,CAISESSGYTF,TGTGCCATCAGTGAGTCGTCGGGCTACACCTTC
TRBD2,TRBJ2-5,TRBV11-3,-,CASSLRGGQETQYF,TGTGCCAGCAGCTTACGGGGGGGGCAAGAGACCCAGTACTTC
-,TRBJ1-4,TRBV6-6,-,CASSYSGVNEKLFF,TGTGCCAGCAGTTACTCAGGGGTTAATGAAAAACTGTTTTTT
TRBD1,TRBJ2-3,TRBV6-5,once,CASSYYRGGPTDTQYF,TGTGCCAGCAGTTACTACCGAGGGGGCCCCACAGATACGCAGTATTTT
-,TRBJ2-1,TRBV5-3,-,CARSLGGESGGNNEQFF,TGTGCCAGAAGCTTGGGTGGGGAGTCTGGGGGCAACAATGAGCAGTTCTTC
-,TRBJ2-1,TRBV19,-,CASSIEAGYNEQFF,TGTGCCAGTAGTATAGAGGCAGGCTACAATGAGCAGTTCTTC
-,TRBJ1-1,TRBV10-3,-,CAITGQVSTEAFF,TGTGCCATCACCGGTCAGGTGAGCACTGAAGCTTTCTTT
-,TRBJ2-2,TRBV5-4,-,CASRGGSRGNTGELFF,TGTGCCAGCAGGGGGGGTTCGCGGGGGAACACCGGGGAGCTGTTTTTT
TRBD2,TRBJ2-2,TRBV10-3,once,CAIRMTSGGRLNTGELFF,TGTGCCATCAGGATGACTAGCGGGGGGCGCTTGAACACCGGGGAGCTGTTTTTT
-,TRBJ2-5,TRBV3-1/TRBV3-2,-,CASSVQGGETQYF,TGTGCCAGCAGTGTTCAGGGCGGAGAGACCCAGTACTTC
-,TRBJ2-7,TRBV30,many,CAWSSGSSYEQYF,TGTGCCTGGAGTTCCGGTAGCTCCTACGAGCAGTACTTC
TRBD2,TRBJ2-1,TRBV7-2,once,CASSSTGLAAYNEQFF,TGTGCCAGCAGCTCTACTGGACTAGCGGCCTACAATGAGCAGTTCTTC
-,TRBJ1-5,TRBV24-1,many,CATSDPNQPQHF,TGTGCCACCAGTGACCCAAATCAGCCCCAGCATTTT
TRBD2,TRBJ2-1,TRBV5-1,-,CASSRAGGPDEQFF,TGCGCCAGCAGCAGAGCGGGGGGGCCTGATGAGCAGTTCTTC
-,TRBJ1-6,TRBV30,-,CACYRQGKNSPLHF,TGTGCCTGTTATCGCCAGGGTAAAAATTCACCCCTCCACTTT
-,TRBJ2-6,TRBV3-1/TRBV3-2,once,CASNLASGANVLTF,TGTGCCAGCAACCTAGCTTCTGGGGCCAACGTCCTGACTTTC
TRBD2,TRBJ2-5,TRBV5-1,-,CASGAGAATDQETQYF,TGCGCCAGCGGGGCGGGAGCAGCCACAGATCAAGAGACCCAGTACTTC
TRBD1,TRBJ2-5,TRBV6-5,once,CASSPQGQGGETQYF,TGTGCCAGCAGTCCACAAGGACAGGGAGGAGAGACCCAGTACTTC
-,TRBJ1-3,TRBV18,-,CASSLTSTGRTNTIYF,TGTGCCAGCTCCTTGACGTCCACCGGGAGAACGAACACCATATATTTT
TRBD1,TRBJ1-2,TRBV29-1,-,CSVLTGAPRGYTF,TGCAGCGTTCTGACAGGGGCCCCCCGGGGCTACACCTTC
-,TRBJ2-3,TRBV4-1,-,CASSQGGFGTDTQYF,TGCGCCAGCAGCCAAGGGGGCTTCGGCACAGATACGCAGTATTTT
-,TRBJ1-1,TRBV29-1,few,CSVEEQPNTEAFF,TGCAGCGTTGAAGAACAGCCGAACACTGAAGCTTTCTTT
-,TRBJ2-2,TRBV21-1,-,CASTKETGVCTGELFF,TGTGCCAGCACCAAAGAGACAGGGGTCTGTACCGGGGAGCTGTTTTTT
-,TRBJ2-3,TRBV2,once,CASRADYGRDTQYF,TGTGCCAGTAGGGCCGACTATGGGAGGGATACGCAGTATTTT
TRBD1,TRBJ2-5,TRBV5-6,-,CASSLGQGQTQYF,TGTGCCAGCAGCTTGGGACAGGGCCAGACCCAGTACTTC
-,TRBJ1-1,TRBV2,once,CASSRDAFSKAFF,TGTGCCAGCAGTCGGGATGCCTTTTCAAAAGCTTTCTTT
TRBD2,TRBJ2-7,TRBV6-5,-,CASSPASGPSYEQYF,TGTGCCAGCAGCCCCGCTAGCGGGCCATCCTACGAGCAGTACTTC
TRBD2,TRBJ2-7,TRBV10-3,few,CAIGEGLEQYF,TGTGCCATCGGGGAGGGACTCGAGCAGTACTTC
TRBD1,TRBJ2-5,TRBV15,-,CATSSQKGADRGETQYF,TGTGCCACCAGCAGCCAAAAAGGGGCCGACAGGGGAGAGACCCAGTACTTC
-,TRBJ1-5,TRBV5-1,-,CASSRDSRPDQPQHF,TGCGCCAGCAGTCGTGACAGCCGGCCCGATCAGCCCCAGCATTTT
TRBD1,TRBJ1-2,TRBV5-8,-,CASSLGGQNYGYTF,TGTGCCAGCAGCTTGGGGGGACAGAACTATGGCTACACCTTC
TRBD2,TRBJ2-3,TRBV19,-,CASSIWGGGTDTQYF,TGTGCCAGTAGTATTTGGGGGGGAGGAACAGATACGCAGTATTTT
TRBD1,TRBJ2-7,TRBV7-6,-,CASSAYRGSYEQYF,TGTGCCAGCAGCGCGTACAGGGGCTCCTACGAGCAGTACTTC
-,TRBJ2-2,TRBV7-2,-,CASSSGRQSAGELFF,TGTGCCAGCAGCTCGGGCCGACAGAGCGCCGGGGAGCTGTTTTTT
-,TRBJ2-4,TRBV6-2/TRBV6-3,-,CASSLWGGAILLAKNIQYF,TGTGCCAGCAGCCTTTGGGGCGGGGCCATCCTTCTAGCCAAAAACATTCAGTACTTC
-,TRBJ1-2,TRBV19,-,CASSLLTAPYGYTF,TGTGCCAGTAGCCTACTGACAGCGCCCTATGGCTACACCTTC
TRBD2,TRBJ2-3,TRBV7-9,-,CASSLVGGGATDTQYF,TGTGCCAGCAGCTTAGTCGGCGGGGGGGCGACAGATACGCAGTATTTT
TRBD1,TRBJ2-7,TRBV5-1,-,CASSFQTGLVEQYF,TGCGCCAGCAGCTTTCAGACAGGGCTGGTCGAGCAGTACTTC
-,TRBJ2-3,TRBV5-1,few,CASRGATSSTDTQYF,TGCGCCAGCAGGGGAGCAACGTCAAGCACAGATACGCAGTATTTT